This T cell receptor beta chain was sequenced for a study of T cell responses to AZD1222 COVID-19 vaccine listed by TCRdb under 2021. At the level of the whole study: AZD1222 recipients whose second dose came at about 4 weeks and those whose second dose came at about 12 weeks were combined into one group, since spike-specific TCR depth and breadth did not differ between the two schedules. Trial participants were enrolled by age into 18-55, 56-69 and 70-plus year subgroups, with approximately 150, 28 and 58 TCR-sequenced participants respectively. TCR sequencing was performed for 233 trial participants, of whom about 200 were given two doses of AZD1222 and around 25 were given two doses of MenACWY control vaccine. Broader findings and caveats from the paper: Conclusions about previously exposed vaccinees were limited because only 5 or 6 AZD1222 recipients were SARS-CoV-2 seropositive at baseline. Because no day 14 peak-response samples were available, repertoires were characterized only after the peak T cell response. Reportedly, almost half of the unique spike-specific TCRs recognized epitopes lying outside the regions that are mutated in the B.1.351 and B.1.1.7 variants. After two AZD1222 doses, both the breadth and the depth of spike-specific TCRs were significantly higher than at day 0 and than in MenACWY recipients. In the small 56-69-year group, the increase in depth fell short of significance, most likely because of low power. Participants were mostly white British and included more females than males, and it was suggested by the authors that clonal diversity may have been underestimated. Vaccine-associated CD4 TCRs spanned the whole spike protein, with dominant responses in regions 160-218 and 743-854.

The sample holds one count of this clone. No antigen is known for it. Base qualities are missing; no much larger clone stands one base away. The time point label here, explained by the study, means: baseline before first vaccination. Vaccinee samples were obtained from the UK trials COV001 and COV002, which included a single-blind randomized controlled phase 2/3 trial of AZD1222 (ChAdOx1 nCoV-19) in healthy adults. For TCRbeta chain sequencing, PBMC samples from trial participants were taken at day 0 and at day 28 after the second dose. The CDR3 regions of human TCRbeta chains were analyzed by immunosequencing. The study's processing was this. Repertoire TCRs were matched against a reference library of SARS-CoV-2-specific TCRs generated with the MIRA antigen-specificity platform. Breadth was defined as the fraction of unique TCRs that were SARS-CoV-2-associated, and depth was defined as the fraction of total T cells that were SARS-CoV-2-associated. Using the MIRA data, every spike-specific TCR was mapped to the spike region that the TCR reacted to and assigned to either a CD4 or a CD8 class. Log10-transformed breadth and depth values were compared by one-way ANOVA with Sidak's multiple comparisons tests. Here the immuneACCESS table is served through TCRdb, limited to in-frame sequences with V and J called. Missing clones are a known gap in these copies; in checked studies unresolved V genes cover under half, and the rest lacks a known reason. The V and J calls and clone size come from that table; D and trimming were worked out from the DNA. The sample table records 70,000 to 85,000 clones; 70% to 90% of these occur just once. About 2.4% of the sample is held by the ten biggest clonotypes.

The cysteine opens and the phenylalanine closes a CDR3 of 12 amino acids. The only DNA kept is the CDR3, 36 bases in frame from the first base. V is clipped by 8 bases and J by 10 bases, and the sequence between their germline boundaries is 12 bases long. CDR1 and CDR2 are read off the germline V gene (reference sequence) as LNHDA and SQIVND. The chain joins TRBV19 to TRBJ1-6, with an unclear D gene assignment. This receptor was identified in an adult in good health. The sample consisted of peripheral blood, taken on day 0 of AZD1222 vaccination. The DNA sequence is given as TGTGCCAGTCTAAAGGTCGGGTCACCCCTCCACTTT. It translates to CASLKVGSPLHF.